Shown below are 5 T cell receptor beta chains from a single sample sequenced in a study of cytomegalovirus exposure and HLA in healthy donors. Use of 60 Vbeta and 13 Jbeta primers characterized the PCR. Method: immunoSEQ multiplex PCR; TCRdb's copy keeps in-frame clones and lacks some. The sample lists 220,000 or so clones, 60% to 80% occurring once. Material for sequencing was PBMCs. These receptors all stem from a woman aged 25-40 years in good health and CMV-seronegative.

This CDR3 is CASSLARQGNTEAFF. DNA for the CDR3: TGTGCCAGCAGCTTAGCGCGGCAGGGGAACACTGAAGCTTTCTTT. This chain joins TRBV7-9 and TRBJ1-1; D might be TRBD1 (5 bases). Trimming removed 0 bases at V and 1 base at J, with 9 bases between. The CDR3 covers 15 residues. Germline CDR1 and CDR2: SEHNR and FQNEAQ (reference sequence).

The chain employs TRBV4-2 and TRBJ1-2; possible D gene TRBD1, 6 bases. V gave up 1 base and J gave up 0 bases, with 12 bases separating them. Per the germline V gene, CDR1 is LGHNA and CDR2 is YNFKEQ. This CDR3 spans 16 amino acids. The CDR3 DNA reads TGTGCCAGCAGCCAAGTCGAGGCAGGGGCTAACTATGGCTACACCTTC. Translated, it gives CASSQVEAGANYGYTF.

The genes are TRBV2 and TRBJ2-1, with D perhaps matching TRBD1 (5 bases). V was cut by 1 base and J by 8 bases, with 24 bases left in between. This CDR3 spans 18 amino acids. Looked up from germline, CDR1 is SNHLY and CDR2 is FYNNEI. Here the CDR3 DNA reads TGTGCCAGCAGTGAAGAGGACCGGACAACCCGTCGGTGGGATGAGCAGTTCTTC. This encodes CASSEEDRTTRRWDEQFF.

The chain carries TRBV9 and TRBJ2-3, with D unclear. Per the germline V gene, CDR1 is SGDLS and CDR2 is YYNGEE. The V end lost 3 bases, the J end lost 2 bases, and 7 bases lay between the germline ends. CDR3 size: 13 residues. CDR3 sequence reads: CASSAFYTDTQYF. The DNA of the CDR3 is TGTGCCAGCAGCGCTTTCTACACAGATACGCAGTATTTT. Full variable domain (rest looked up from reference TRBV9 and TRBJ2-3): DSGVTQTPKHLITATGQRVTLRCSPRSGDLSVYWYQQSLDQGLQFLIQYYNGEERAKGNILERFSAQQFPDLHSELNLSSLELGDSALYFCASSAFYTDTQYFGPGTRLTVL.

This chain connects TRBV2 to TRBJ2-2; possible D gene TRBD2, 5 bases. The length of the CDR3 is 16 residues. Trimming cost V 0 bases and J 0 bases, with 8 bases left between them. Germline lookup yields CDR1 SNHLY and CDR2 FYNNEI. The DNA of the CDR3 is TGTGCCAGCAGTGAAGCCGGGATTTCGAACACCGGGGAGCTGTTTTTT. Translating it yields CASSEAGISNTGELFF. The variable domain in full, completed from reference TRBV2 and TRBJ2-2, reads EPEVTQTPSHQVTQMGQEVILRCVPISNHLYFYWYRQILGQKVEFLVSFYNNEISEKSEIFDDQFSVERPDGSNFTLKIRSTKLEDSAMYFCASSEAGISNTGELFFGEGSRLTVL.